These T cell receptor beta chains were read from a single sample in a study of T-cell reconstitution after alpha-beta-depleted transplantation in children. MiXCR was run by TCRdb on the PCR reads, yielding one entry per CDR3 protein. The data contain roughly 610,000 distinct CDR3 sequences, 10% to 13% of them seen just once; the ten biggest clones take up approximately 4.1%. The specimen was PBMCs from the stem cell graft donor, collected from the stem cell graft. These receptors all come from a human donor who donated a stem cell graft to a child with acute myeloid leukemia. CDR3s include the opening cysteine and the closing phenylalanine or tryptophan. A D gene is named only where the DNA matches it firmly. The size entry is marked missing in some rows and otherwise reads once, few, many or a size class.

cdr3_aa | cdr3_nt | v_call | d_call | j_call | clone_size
CASRRSDPTGDQYF | TGTGCCAGCAGGCGATCGGACCCTACAGGGGACCAGTACTTC | TRBV28 | TRBD1 | TRBJ2-5 | few
CAITRGSDTEAFF | TGTGCCATCACACGGGGGTCGGACACTGAAGCTTTCTTT | TRBV10-3 | . | TRBJ1-1 | many
CASRRFQGYEQYF | TGTGCCAGCAGAAGGTTTCAGGGCTACGAGCAGTACTTC | TRBV6-2/TRBV6-3 | . | TRBJ2-7 | .
CSVGGQGGGYTF | TGCAGCGTGGGTGGACAGGGAGGGGGCTACACCTTC | TRBV29-1 | TRBD1 | TRBJ1-2 | .
CASSPDPSSYEQYF | TGCGCCAGCAGCCCGGACCCGAGCTCCTACGAGCAGTACTTC | TRBV5-1 | . | TRBJ2-7 | .
CAWSVGDRIWTEAFF | TGTGCCTGGAGTGTAGGGGACCGAATTTGGACTGAAGCTTTCTTT | TRBV30 | . | TRBJ1-1 | .
CASSPSRPLVDNEQFF | TGTGCCAGCAGCCCAAGCAGGCCCCTCGTTGACAATGAGCAGTTCTTC | TRBV7-2 | . | TRBJ2-1 | many
CASSPVRGDYEQYF | TGTGCCAGCAGCCCCGTCCGAGGAGACTACGAGCAGTACTTC | TRBV7-9 | . | TRBJ2-7 | few
CASSVATAYNEQFF | TGTGCCAGCAGCGTAGCTACGGCTTACAATGAGCAGTTCTTC | TRBV9 | . | TRBJ2-1 | few
CSASPAGGPEQYF | TGCAGTGCTAGTCCAGCGGGAGGTCCCGAGCAGTACTTC | TRBV20-1 | TRBD2 | TRBJ2-7 | .
CASSQTLDRASYEQYF | TGTGCCAGCAGCCAAACGCTCGACCGTGCATCCTACGAGCAGTACTTC | TRBV3-1 | . | TRBJ2-7 | .
CSARDRDRDTGELFF | TGCAGTGCTAGAGATCGGGACAGGGACACCGGGGAGCTGTTTTTT | TRBV20-1 | TRBD1 | TRBJ2-2 | few
CASSPLLADTQYF | TGTGCCAGCAGCCCACTTCTAGCAGATACGCAGTATTTT | TRBV7-2 | . | TRBJ2-3 | many
CSGGLDYNEQFF | TGCAGCGGTGGACTAGACTACAATGAGCAGTTCTTC | TRBV29-1 | TRBD2 | TRBJ2-1 | many
CATHGSTAGFHTDTQYF | TGTGCCACCCACGGATCGACAGCGGGATTCCACACAGATACGCAGTATTTT | TRBV27 | TRBD2 | TRBJ2-3 | few
CSQLTGGTQYF | TGCAGCCAACTGACAGGGGGTACGCAGTATTTT | TRBV29-1 | TRBD1 | TRBJ2-3 | many
CASHTTNTGELFF | TGCGCCAGCCACACTACGAACACCGGGGAGCTGTTTTTT | TRBV5-1 | . | TRBJ2-2 | many
CASSFEGRVWQETQYF | TGTGCCAGCAGTTTTGAAGGCAGGGTTTGGCAAGAGACCCAGTACTTC | TRBV28 | . | TRBJ2-5 | once
CASRAGGAEPQHF | TGTGCCAGCAGGGCAGGGGGCGCGGAGCCCCAGCATTTT | TRBV28 | TRBD1 | TRBJ1-5 | many
CASGLDRDRYEQYF | TGTGCTAGTGGTCTAGACAGGGATCGGTACGAGCAGTACTTC | TRBV12-5 | TRBD1 | TRBJ2-7 | .
CASRITGTGNTIYF | TGTGCCAGCAGGATAACAGGGACTGGAAACACCATATATTTT | TRBV12-3/TRBV12-4 | . | TRBJ1-3 | .
CASSSGLAGGRESTDTQYF | TGCGCCAGCAGCTCGGGACTAGCGGGAGGCAGAGAAAGCACAGATACGCAGTATTTT | TRBV5-1 | TRBD2 | TRBJ2-3 | many
CASSLAGTALYEQYF | TGTGCCAGCAGCTTAGCCGGGACAGCCTTATACGAGCAGTACTTC | TRBV7-9 | TRBD1 | TRBJ2-7 | few
CSAETGGWNSPLHF | TGCAGTGCAGAGACAGGGGGTTGGAATTCACCCCTCCACTTT | TRBV20-1 | TRBD1 | TRBJ1-6 | few
CSAEGSLAVPGEQFF | TGCAGTGCTGAAGGGTCCCTAGCGGTTCCAGGGGAGCAGTTCTTC | TRBV20-1 | TRBD2 | TRBJ2-1 | many
CATSENSNSGNTIYF | TGTGCCACCAGTGAGAACAGCAACTCTGGAAACACCATATATTTT | TRBV24-1 | . | TRBJ1-3 | .
CAIRASSDEQFF | TGTGCAATCAGGGCTAGCTCGGATGAGCAGTTCTTC | TRBV10-3 | . | TRBJ2-1 | few
CASSQVAGVGEQYF | TGCGCCAGCAGCCAAGTTGCGGGCGTGGGGGAGCAGTACTTC | TRBV4-3 | . | TRBJ2-7 | few
CASSYWAGQETQYF | TGTGCCAGCAGTTACTGGGCAGGACAAGAGACCCAGTACTTC | TRBV6-2/TRBV6-3 | . | TRBJ2-5 | .
CSVEDLAGGETQYF | TGCAGCGTTGAAGATCTAGCGGGAGGAGAGACCCAGTACTTC | TRBV29-1 | TRBD2 | TRBJ2-5 | many
CASSLGGTSGITDTQYF | TGTGCCAGCAGCTTAGGTGGGACTAGCGGGATAACAGATACGCAGTATTTT | TRBV7-9 | TRBD2 | TRBJ2-3 | .
CSARDGIAGLSYEQYF | TGCAGTGCTAGAGATGGGATAGCGGGACTTTCCTACGAGCAGTACTTC | TRBV20-1 | TRBD2 | TRBJ2-7 | few
CATSGPGQGAREQYF | TGTGCCACCAGCGGACCGGGACAGGGGGCGCGCGAGCAGTACTTC | TRBV15 | TRBD1 | TRBJ2-7 | many
CASSLKGTYGYTF | TGTGCCAGCAGTTTGAAGGGAACCTATGGCTACACCTTC | TRBV12-3/TRBV12-4 | . | TRBJ1-2 | many
CASSFIAKNIQYF | TGTGCCAGCAGTTTTATAGCCAAAAACATTCAGTACTTC | TRBV12-3/TRBV12-4 | . | TRBJ2-4 | many
CASSQEGWETQYF | TGCGCCAGCAGCCAAGAAGGGTGGGAGACCCAGTACTTC | TRBV4-3 | . | TRBJ2-5 | few
CASSSSTGANEKLFF | TGTGCCAGCAGCTCCTCGACAGGGGCAAATGAAAAACTGTTTTTT | TRBV7-9 | TRBD1 | TRBJ1-4 | few
CASSSRKGASKEKLFF | TGTGCCAGCAGTTCCCGAAAAGGGGCTTCAAAGGAAAAACTGTTTTTT | TRBV12-3/TRBV12-4 | . | TRBJ1-4 | .
CSARWVTSTRNTEAFF | TGCAGTGCTAGATGGGTAACTTCAACAAGGAACACTGAAGCTTTCTTT | TRBV20-1 | . | TRBJ1-1 | .
CATSDSYGGNHEQYF | TGTGCCACCAGTGATTCCTACGGGGGGAACCACGAGCAGTACTTC | TRBV24-1 | TRBD2 | TRBJ2-7 | .
CASSSLGTGELFF | TGTGCCAGCAGTTCCCTAGGGACCGGGGAGCTGTTTTTT | TRBV28 | . | TRBJ2-2 | many
CSATTGYQDTQYF | TGCAGTGCAACGACAGGGTACCAAGATACGCAGTATTTT | TRBV20-1 | TRBD1 | TRBJ2-3 | few
CSARSQSRGTSGSEETQYF | TGCAGTGCTAGATCCCAGTCCAGGGGGACTAGCGGGAGCGAGGAGACCCAGTACTTC | TRBV20-1 | TRBD2 | TRBJ2-5 | many
CSASGRIYNEQFF | TGCAGTGCTAGCGGGAGAATCTACAATGAGCAGTTCTTC | TRBV20-1 | . | TRBJ2-1 | few
CSARKRGALETQYF | TGCAGTGCTAGAAAGCGGGGGGCGCTGGAGACCCAGTACTTC | TRBV20-1 | TRBD2 | TRBJ2-5 | .
CSVKVRDRVFQPQHF | TGCAGCGTCAAAGTCCGGGACAGGGTTTTTCAGCCCCAGCATTTT | TRBV29-1 | TRBD1 | TRBJ1-5 | many
CASSPVSPGTGNANEKLFF | TGTGCCAGCAGCCCTGTGAGCCCCGGGACAGGGAATGCTAATGAAAAACTGTTTTTT | TRBV12-3/TRBV12-4 | TRBD1 | TRBJ1-4 | many
CASSEFMGEAFF | TGTGCCAGCAGTGAATTCATGGGTGAAGCTTTCTTT | TRBV25-1 | . | TRBJ1-1 | .
CAIRKGQGGDEQYF | TGTGCCATCAGGAAGGGACAGGGAGGCGACGAGCAGTACTTC | TRBV10-3 | TRBD1 | TRBJ2-7 | many
CSVRDEFEQFF | TGCAGCGTCCGAGACGAGTTTGAGCAGTTCTTC | TRBV29-1 | . | TRBJ2-1 | medium-sized
CATSRDQGPSGNTIYF | TGTGCCACCAGCAGAGATCAGGGTCCCTCTGGAAACACCATATATTTT | TRBV15 | . | TRBJ1-3 | few
CASSLMGQHYEQYF | TGTGCCAGCAGTTTAATGGGTCAGCACTACGAGCAGTACTTC | TRBV27 | . | TRBJ2-7 | few
CSAGSHSYEQYF | TGCAGCGCCGGGTCCCATTCCTACGAGCAGTACTTC | TRBV29-1 | . | TRBJ2-7 | .
CASSPRDTRLYGYTF | TGTGCCAGCAGTCCCCGGGACACCAGGCTTTATGGCTACACCTTC | TRBV12-3/TRBV12-4 | . | TRBJ1-2 | .
CASSLSAASERKEFF | TGTGCCAGCAGCTTAAGTGCCGCTTCAGAAAGGAAGGAGTTCTTC | TRBV7-2 | . | TRBJ2-1 | .